The 26 T cell receptor beta chains below all came from one sample that was sequenced in a study of T cells in Graves' hyperthyroidism and ophthalmopathy. There were TCR beta CDR3 regions amplified from RNA transcripts. The TCR CDR3 was amplified in a first-round RT-PCR using the HTBI primer set. MiXCR was run by TCRdb on the multiplex PCR reads, yielding one entry per CDR3 protein. The sample comprises some 360,000 distinct CDR3 sequences, roughly 13% of which are singletons, and 8% to 13% rests with the top ten. Sequencing was carried out using blood. These TCRs come from a woman in her fifties or sixties with Graves' hyperthyroidism.

This clonotype has a count of ten or more. The CDR3 reads CASTTPGGIQETQYF. Here the CDR3 DNA reads TGTGCCAGCACCACTCCTGGCGGAATCCAAGAGACCCAGTACTTC. V gene TRBV12-3 or TRBV12-4 combines with J gene TRBJ2-5; no clear D. The germline V and J ends were trimmed by 7 bases and 1 base, with 16 bases remaining between them. This CDR3 region has 15 residues.

This clonotype was detected only a few times. The chain has TRBV20-1 and TRBJ1-1; possibly TRBD1 for D (5 bases). V was cut by 5 bases and J by 1 base, with 17 bases left in between. The CDR3 has 15 residues. Looked up from germline, CDR1 is DFQATT and CDR2 is SNEGSKA (reference sequence). The CDR3 coding sequence is TGCAGTGCTCAGTGGGGTGGGGGGTCGAACACTGAAGCTTTCTTT. Amino acid sequence: CSAQWGGGSNTEAFF.

This clonotype came up many times. This chain links TRBV12-3 or TRBV12-4 with TRBJ2-5; maybe TRBD1 (7 bases). The CDR3 is made up of 16 amino acids. Deletions cut 5 bases from V and 2 bases from J, with 18 bases between. CDR3 sequence: CASSPGDRRTQETQYF. CDR3 bases: TGTGCCAGCAGTCCGGGGGACAGACGAACTCAAGAGACCCAGTACTTC.

Ten or more counts support this clonotype. This chain connects TRBV6-1 to TRBJ1-5; 8 nucleotides line up with TRBD1. Germline CDR1 and CDR2: MNHNS and SASEGT. The CDR3 totals 13 residues. Germline trimming cut 7 bases from V and 6 bases from J; bases unmatched to any gene: 5. CDR3: CASNQDRVQPQHF. As DNA, the CDR3 is TGTGCCAGCAACCAGGACAGGGTTCAGCCCCAGCATTTT.

As for this clonotype: This may come from a read error, since a much larger clone is one base off. This chain links TRBV11-1 with TRBJ2-2; D may correspond to TRBD1 or TRBD2 (6 bases each). The CDR3 consists of 15 residues. Germline values: CDR1 SGHAT, CDR2 FQDESV (reference sequence). V gave up 5 bases and J gave up 6 bases, with 16 bases separating them. In DNA form, the CDR3 reads TGTGCCAGCAGCCCAGGACGGGGGCCGTCCGGGGAGCTGTTTTTT. Translated, it gives CASSPGRGPSGELFF.

This clonotype has at least ten counts. The V call is TRBV18, the J call TRBJ2-7, with D possibly being TRBD2 (7 bases). V lost 0 bases, J lost 3 bases, and 12 bases lay in between. The CDR3 has 15 amino acids. CDR1 is KGHSH and CDR2 is LQKENI in the germline V gene. CDR3 protein: CASSPPGGLYYEQYF. For the CDR3, the DNA is TGTGCCAGCTCACCACCGGGGGGGCTTTACTACGAGCAGTACTTC. Combining the CDR3 with reference TRBV18 and TRBJ2-7 gives the whole variable domain NAGVMQNPRHLVRRRGQEARLRCSPMKGHSHVYWYRQLPEEGLKFMVYLQKENIIDESGMPKERFSAEFPKEGPSILRIQQVVRGDSAAYFCASSPPGGLYYEQYFGPGTRLTVT.

This clonotype was counted ten times or more. CDR3 in DNA: TGCGCCAGCAGCTCGGAAGGGACTAGCCTCTACGAGCAGTACTTC. Translated: CASSSEGTSLYEQYF. The chain carries TRBV5-1 and TRBJ2-7, with 9 bases identical to TRBD2. Trimming cost V 3 bases and J 3 bases; bases outside gene matches: 7. The CDR3 extends over 15 amino acids. CDR1 and CDR2 (germline): SGHRS, YFSETQ.

This clonotype was observed many times. V and J are TRBV3-1 and TRBJ2-3; 8 nucleotides match TRBD1. The CDR3 has 15 amino acids. Trimming at V came to 0 bases and at J to 4 bases, leaving 3 bases not matched to a gene. Germline V gene data show CDR1 as LGHDT and CDR2 as YNNKEL (reference sequence). CDR3 nucleotide sequence: TGTGCCAGCAGCCAAGAGGGCAGGGGGCCAGATACGCAGTATTTT. Translating gives CASSQEGRGPDTQYF.

This clonotype was counted ten times or more. This chain links TRBV5-1 with TRBJ2-7; 7 nucleotides match TRBD1. The CDR3 runs 15 residues. Germline V gives CDR1 SGHRS, CDR2 YFSETQ. The ends lost 3 bases at V and 1 base at J; junction bases unmatched: 7. The CDR3 DNA is TGCGCCAGCAGCTACACCTGGGACAGATCCTACGAGCAGTACTTC. Its translation: CASSYTWDRSYEQYF.

This clonotype was counted only a few times. V usage is TRBV5-1 and J usage is TRBJ2-1; the D gene is possibly TRBD1 (5 bases). This CDR3 contains 14 residues. Looked up from germline, CDR1 is SGHRS and CDR2 is YFSETQ. Trimming shortened V by 0 bases and J by 4 bases, and 8 bases separated the two germline ends. For the CDR3, the DNA is TGCGCCAGCAGCTTGGGACAGATATACAATGAGCAGTTCTTC. It translates to CASSLGQIYNEQFF.

Turning to this clonotype: A much larger clone lies one base from this, so it may be a read error. The chain links TRBV28 to TRBJ1-5; no reliable D call. The V gene's germline CDR1 is MDHEN and CDR2 SYDVKM. The CDR3 is 15 residues long. The CDR3 reads CASTRLGSSNQPQRF. CDR3 coding DNA: TGTGCCAGCACCCGCCTGGGGAGTAGCAATCAGCCCCAGCGTTTT.

Worth noting for this clonotype: A much larger clone lies one base from this, so it may be a read error. V usage is TRBV20-1 and J usage is TRBJ1-1; D might be TRBD1 (6 bases). V was pared by 4 bases and J by 13 bases, with 16 bases between. CDR1 and CDR2 (germline): DFQATT, SNEGSKA (reference sequence). The CDR3 consists of 11 residues. For the CDR3, the DNA is TGCAGTGCTACTACCAACAGGGCGGTTTTCTTT. This codes for CSATTNRAVFF.

This clonotype has more than one count but fewer than ten. This chain links TRBV11-2 with TRBJ1-1; no definite D call. The CDR3 totals 15 residues. Germline CDR1 is SGHAT and CDR2 is FQNNGV. Trimming took off 0 bases at V and 6 bases at J, with 14 bases between the two ends. CDR3 residues: CASSLDGDLGPEAFF. Here the CDR3 DNA reads TGTGCCAGCAGCTTAGACGGGGATCTTGGGCCTGAAGCTTTCTTT.

This clonotype was picked up many times. The V call is TRBV11-2, the J call TRBJ2-1; D is possibly TRBD2 (6 bases). The V gene's germline CDR1 is SGHAT and CDR2 FQNNGV. V shed 2 bases and J shed 7 bases, with 15 bases lying between them. This CDR3 contains 15 residues. The DNA for the CDR3 is TGTGCCAGCAGCTTATTCGGGAGTCGAGGTAATGAGCAGTTCTTC. It specifies CASSLFGSRGNEQFF.

V is TRBV20-1 and J is TRBJ1-1; D perhaps matches TRBD1 (6 bases). The germline V gene encodes CDR1 DFQATT and CDR2 SNEGSKA (reference sequence). CDR3 size: 15 residues. Trimming removed 6 bases at V and 3 bases at J, with 20 bases between. The CDR3, as DNA: TGCAGTGCGCCTCGGGGGGGCAGGGAGGACACTGAAGCTTTCTTT. Translated, it gives CSAPRGGREDTEAFF.

The sample holds many counts of this clonotype. J is TRBJ1-1 and V is TRBV7-9, with a tentative D call TRBD1 (6 bases). The ends were cut back, 6 bases at V and 5 bases at J, with 22 bases in the middle. From germline, CDR1 is SEHNR and CDR2 FQNEAQ (reference sequence). The length of the CDR3 is 16 residues. The CDR3: CASSLTGSRYVTEAFF. For the CDR3, the DNA is TGTGCCAGCAGTCTTACAGGGTCTCGGTATGTTACTGAAGCTTTCTTT. Complete variable domain (other parts from reference TRBV7-9 and TRBJ1-1): DTGVSQNPRHKITKRGQNVTFRCDPISEHNRLYWYRQTLGQGPEFLTYFQNEAQLEKSRLLSDRFSAERPKGSFSTLEIQRTEQGDSAMYLCASSLTGSRYVTEAFFGQGTRLTVV.

V and J are TRBV20-1 and TRBJ1-2; D is unclear. The germline V gene encodes CDR1 DFQATT and CDR2 SNEGSKA (reference sequence). Trimming shortened V by 0 bases and J by 4 bases, and 6 bases separated the two germline ends. The CDR3 covers 12 residues. For the CDR3, the DNA is TGCAGTGCTAGAGATGACACCTATGGCTACACCTTC. This sequence encodes CSARDDTYGYTF.

This clonotype was detected a few times. The chain employs TRBV11-2 and TRBJ2-3; no clear D gene. Trimming left V 7 bases short and J 3 bases short, with 8 bases between. The CDR3 has 12 residues. CDR1 and CDR2 from the germline V gene are SGHAT and FQNNGV. The CDR3 sequence is CASNPITDTQYF. The CDR3 DNA is TGTGCCAGCAACCCAATTACAGATACGCAGTATTTT.

This clonotype came up a few times. The chain employs TRBV6-2 or TRBV6-3 and TRBJ2-7, with TRBD1 matching 8 bases. The CDR3 runs to 15 residues. J lost 4 bases, V lost 5 bases, and 10 bases had no gene match. Germline-derived CDR1 and CDR2 are MNHEY and SVGEGT. The CDR3 coding sequence is TGTGCCAGCAGTAACACCCGGACAGGGAGATACGAGCAGTACTTC. Residues: CASSNTRTGRYEQYF.

The table lists this clonotype with a few counts. V and J are TRBV14 and TRBJ1-1; D gene ambiguous. Germline CDR1 SGHDN, CDR2 FVKESK. V gave up 3 bases and J gave up 2 bases, with 19 bases separating them. CDR3 length: 17 amino acids. Here the CDR3 reads CASSHFRGRVRNTEAFF. The CDR3 region has the DNA TGTGCCAGCAGCCACTTTCGGGGTCGGGTGCGAAACACTGAAGCTTTCTTT.

This clonotype was detected a few times. The V call is TRBV27, the J call TRBJ2-6; D unclear. Germline lookup yields CDR1 MNHEY and CDR2 SMNVEV (reference sequence). The CDR3 covers 13 residues. The V end was cut by 3 bases, the J end by 4 bases, with 4 bases between. This chain's CDR3 is CASSFLGANVLTF. As DNA, the CDR3 is TGTGCCAGCAGTTTCCTGGGGGCCAACGTCCTGACTTTC.

This clonotype was detected a few times. J is TRBJ2-1 and V is TRBV27; D perhaps matches TRBD2 (6 bases). Germline values: CDR1 MNHEY, CDR2 SMNVEV (reference sequence). Trimming cost V 5 bases and J 0 bases, with 17 bases left between them. The CDR3 spans 17 residues. CDR3 sequence reads: CASSLMTRTSSYNEQFF. DNA for the CDR3: TGTGCCAGCAGTCTCATGACTAGAACGAGCTCCTACAATGAGCAGTTCTTC.

This clonotype turned up a few times. The chain recombines TRBV29-1 with TRBJ1-2, with D unclear. With 7 bases removed from V and 2 bases from J, the gap between germline ends came to 11 bases. The CDR3 is 12 residues long. Looked up from germline, CDR1 is SQVTM and CDR2 is ANQGSEA. The CDR3 region is CSAAQTNYGYTF. The DNA of the CDR3 is TGCAGCGCCGCCCAGACAAACTATGGCTACACCTTC.

The chain links TRBV4-2 to TRBJ2-1; 9 bases agree with TRBD2. The CDR3 covers 16 residues. The trim removed 1 base at V and 3 bases at J, leaving 4 bases unmatched. From germline, CDR1 is LGHNA and CDR2 YNFKEQ. Here the CDR3 reads CASSQGVAGVYNEQFF. In nucleotides, the CDR3 is TGTGCCAGCAGCCAAGGGGTAGCGGGAGTCTACAATGAGCAGTTCTTC.

The rearrangement joins TRBV19 to TRBJ1-5; D perhaps matches TRBD1 (6 bases). V was clipped by 1 base and J by 6 bases, with 22 bases between them. Germline lookup yields CDR1 LNHDA and CDR2 SQIVND (reference sequence). CDR3 length: 18 amino acids. CDR3 bases: TGTGCCAGTAGTATAGGGGCCGTCTACAGGGCGGCCCGTCAGCCCCAGCATTTT. Protein product: CASSIGAVYRAARQPQHF.

This clonotype was recorded at least ten times. The chain carries TRBV20-1 and TRBJ2-3, with 10 bases aligning to TRBD2. The CDR3 runs to 16 residues. With V trimmed by 6 bases and J by 4 bases, 13 bases remained unmatched. Looked up from germline, CDR1 is DFQATT and CDR2 is SNEGSKA (reference sequence). The DNA of the CDR3 is TGCAGTGCCGCGTCCGGGACTAGCGCTTCCGCAGATACGCAGTATTTT. Its translation: CSAASGTSASADTQYF.